The following is a T cell receptor (beta chain) sequence with its context. Its binding antigen is unknown. No much larger clone is present one base from it, and per-base qualities are unavailable. This sample stems from a study of cytomegalovirus exposure and HLA in healthy donors (dated by TCRdb to the late 2010s). For the study in its entirety: According to an earlier analysis of a few hundred of the donors, about 190 million T cells yielded over 100 million unique TCR beta sequences and about 300 Gb of sequence data. About 280 gigabases of sequencing data and 70 million to 100 million unique TCR sequences were included in an early release covering about 600 HLA-typed donors. Among the roughly 380 genotyped donors, roughly 80% belonged to the genetic ancestry cluster associated with self-reported Caucasian donors. The study aimed to test whether cataloging public T cell receptors could reveal signatures of past pathogen exposure. The T cell repertoires of 700 or so subjects were profiled by immunosequencing and related to cytomegalovirus serostatus. A separate validation cohort of about 110 different subjects was used in addition to the roughly 720-subject first cohort. The study combined high-throughput TCR immunosequencing, statistical association of individual TCRs with disease status, and machine learning to predict cytomegalovirus infection status. A later analysis re-examined previously published TCR beta repertoires from 500 to 700 donors and added high-resolution HLA genotyping to investigate patterns of TCR occurrence. The later analysis used no new phenotypic data to find candidate immune exposures, relying instead on TCR beta sequences and their occurrence across donors. An earlier analysis of 500 to 750 of the donors applied high-throughput TCR beta sequencing to assess whether each TCR beta V gene segment acted as functional or pseudogenic. Donor age, sex, ethnicity and CMV serostatus were compiled together with the repertoire data. Genome-wide SNP genotypes for about three fifths of the roughly 670 donors were used in a later genetic analysis, which treated that subset as a discovery cohort. All discovery cohort repertoires had been generated using a single sequencing platform. HLA typing included class I and class II loci at four-digit resolution. Typing coverage differed by locus: A, B, C, DRB1 and DQB1 were typed in about 620-640 donors, DQA1 in 522, DPA1 in 600 to 610, and DPB1 in just under 480. Because of strong linkage in the cohort, 5 or 6 DR-DQ haplotypes were treated as single units for association and clustering. Among some 400 genotyped donors of the cohort, an average of around 250,000 unique TCR beta nucleotide sequences was sequenced per donor, of which about 19% were non-productive. What the study reported, not specific to this receptor: The authors suggested that the approach could potentially be extended to other disease states and immunological phenotypes. In a later genetic analysis, fewer N-insertions in productive TCRs were reported among donors in an Asian-associated ancestry cluster than the roughly 700-donor mean. Some IMGT-functional V segments, including TRBV6-2 and TRBV6-3, could not be told apart with the 87-base-pair reads, so those segments were excluded. An association between a missense DCLRE1C variant and V-gene and J-gene trimming of TCR beta chains was found in a later genetic analysis and replicated in an independent cohort. Because some donors lacked HLA typing at each locus, the association tests relied only on the typed subset. Correlated functional status among segregating V segments might reflect linkage disequilibrium, but an unknown experimental factor could not be ruled out. Across donors, most TCR sequences were observed very rarely, whereas some public TCRs were present in many individuals. In a later analysis, HLA-associated TCR beta chains showed more clonal expansion and lower generation probabilities than non-associated chains that were equally common. The classifier was reported to diagnose cytomegalovirus status with high specificity and sensitivity in both the original and validation cohorts. Strong co-occurrence of HLA alleles, especially DR and DQ, made assigning TCR associations to individual alleles difficult. An earlier analysis of approximately 530 of the donors showed that most TCR beta V segments appeared in productive rearrangements either about 87% or about 30% of the time, which broadly matched IMGT annotations. In a later analysis, the rate of TCR association differed among HLA loci, with DRB1 alleles having the most associated TCRs and HLA-C alleles having the fewest. A further reported finding was that TCR beta sequences accurately predicted the HLA-A and HLA-B alleles for most subjects in the first cohort. A total of fewer than 200 TCR beta chains were listed by the study as associated with cytomegalovirus. This cohort had only TCR beta chains sequenced, and the lack of alpha or paired-chain data limited which features could be detected. A few of the identified cytomegalovirus-associated TCR beta chains were confirmed in vitro to be specific for cytomegalovirus antigens. In a later analysis, several top co-occurrence clusters were reported to appear linked to parvovirus B19, influenza, CMV and Epstein-Barr virus. The sequencing pipeline was judged likely to have produced a cluster of highly shared sequence variants as a technical artifact. A later analysis found that most CMV-associated TCR beta chains appeared HLA-restricted, with HLA associations seemingly driven largely by CMV exposure. For the cohort, immune exposure information was limited to CMV serostatus. The presence/absence analyses assumed that sequencing depth was roughly uniform across donors, and that assumption may not be true. A later analysis associated about 17,000 TCR beta sequences with specific HLA alleles at a false discovery rate of 0.05. Because counts were too low, some 17 rarely observed V segments, including chromosome 9 orphons, were left out of the earlier analysis of some 640 of the donors.

Libraries came from the immunoSEQ multiplex PCR assay. The multiplex PCR relied on a mix of 60 forward primers for TCR Vbeta segments and 13 reverse primers for TCR Jbeta segments. The CDR3 region of rearranged TCR beta genes was amplified from genomic DNA with a multiplex PCR assay. On the Illumina HiSeq System, the amplified TCR beta libraries were sequenced as 87-base-pair reads. The original pipeline was this. A later analysis counted 75 million to 100 million unique TCR beta chains across the 666 repertoires, and around 12 million of these chains were shared by at least two donors. Raw reads were error-corrected and collapsed into unique sequences with a nearest-neighbor algorithm that merged closely related sequences to remove PCR and sequencing errors. To assign V, D and J gene segments, CDR3 sequences were aligned to IMGT reference sequences. For a sequence to be retained, at least a six-nucleotide match to both a V gene segment and a J gene segment was required. A rearrangement was called productive if the CDR3 had no stop codons and remained in frame with V and J, and every other rearrangement was called non-productive. Following IMGT convention, CDR3 was defined as the stretch from the second conserved V-encoded cysteine up to the conserved J-encoded phenylalanine. Sequences without an unambiguous match to a single V gene segment were excluded from the earlier analysis of 500 to 700 of the donors. In an earlier analysis of several hundred of the donors, a V segment was called functional when productive rearrangements were above 56.7%, and segregating when the standard deviation between donors exceeded 5%. A statistical classification framework was built to diagnose cytomegalovirus status from the catalog of TCR beta chain sequences. V and J gene assignment, in a later analysis, came from comparing TCR nucleotide sequences with IMGT/GENE-DB human TR gene sequences. A later analysis assigned CDR3 sequences and most-parsimonious VDJ recombination scenarios with the TCRdist pipeline. In a later analysis, every TCR beta chain was defined by the combination of its CDR3 amino acid sequence and its V-gene family, and reads without a unique V-gene family were dropped. A later analysis removed 592 highly shared, low-generation-probability nucleotide sequences to deal with suspected cross-contamination and a sequencing artifact. In a later analysis, a clonal expansion index was calculated for each public chain from normalized within-repertoire ranks of inferred template counts. Generation probabilities in a later analysis came from a VDJ recombination model fitted to out-of-frame rearrangements, and those results were checked against IGoR. In a later analysis, TCR-TCR, TCR-HLA and TCR-CMV co-occurrence was scored with hypergeometric tests, and a repertoire-size bias correction was applied to TCR pairs. In a later analysis, false discovery rates were estimated by permuting HLA or CMV assignments 20 times. In a later analysis, co-occurring TCRs were grouped using DBSCAN, with TCRdist sequence similarity added in when clustering inside HLA-allele-positive subsets. Repertoires with fewer than 30,000 or more than 120,000 public chains, plus five repertoires with anomalous nucleotide sharing, were excluded from co-occurrence clustering. TCRdb stores this immuneACCESS table with in-frame sequences only. Part of the clones is absent; in the studies checked, under half of the shortfall reflects unresolved V genes, and no reason is known for the rest. V and J calls and clone size follow that table, whereas D and trimming were derived from the DNA. The sample table records 160,000 or so clones; less than 90% of these occur just once. The top ten clones comprise roughly 2.1% of the sample.

At the junction V is shortened by 1 base and J by 4 bases; bases outside the gene matches: 5. CDR1 and CDR2 are drawn from the germline V gene: SGHRS, YFSETQ. From the cysteine through the phenylalanine, the CDR3 covers 15 amino acids. CDR3 DNA is the only sequence kept; it has 45 bases, read in frame from the first base. In total, roughly 710 healthy bone marrow donors made up the cohort. At the time of sampling, every cohort member was nominally healthy, though immune exposures that went unrecorded were likely present. The donor was CMV seronegative and was included in the group of around 320 seronegative cohort members. Each donor provided a peripheral blood sample, and peripheral blood mononuclear cells were used for TCR beta sequencing. The Qiagen DNeasy Blood Extraction Kit was used to extract genomic DNA from the blood cell samples.

The sequence is built from TRBV5-1 and TRBJ2-3, and 8 junctional nucleotides match TRBD1. The receptor was isolated from a man aged 18 to 30 in good health and CMV-seronegative. Material: PBMCs. The DNA sequence follows: TGCGCCAGCAGCTTGAGGTCAGGGGGCCCAGATACGCAGTATTTT. It codes for CASSLRSGGPDTQYF.